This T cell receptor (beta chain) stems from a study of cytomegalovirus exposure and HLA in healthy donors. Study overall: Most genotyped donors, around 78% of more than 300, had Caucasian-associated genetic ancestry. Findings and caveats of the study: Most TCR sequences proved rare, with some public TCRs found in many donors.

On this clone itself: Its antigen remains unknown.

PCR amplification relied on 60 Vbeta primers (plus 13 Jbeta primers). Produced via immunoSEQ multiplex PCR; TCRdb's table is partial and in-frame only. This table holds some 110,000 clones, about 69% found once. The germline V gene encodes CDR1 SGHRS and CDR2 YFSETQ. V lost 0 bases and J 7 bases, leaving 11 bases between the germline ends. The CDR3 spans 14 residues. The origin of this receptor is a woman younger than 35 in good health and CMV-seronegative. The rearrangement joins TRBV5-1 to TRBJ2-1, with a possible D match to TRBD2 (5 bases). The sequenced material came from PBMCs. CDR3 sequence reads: CASSLGTPGNEQFF. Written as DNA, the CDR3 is TGCGCCAGCAGCTTGGGGACCCCGGGGAATGAGCAGTTCTTC. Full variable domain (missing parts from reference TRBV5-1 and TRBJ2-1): KAGVTQTPRYLIKTRGQQVTLSCSPISGHRSVSWYQQTPGQGLQFLFEYFSETQRNKGNFPGRFSGRQFSNSRSEMNVSTLELGDSALYLCASSLGTPGNEQFFGPGTRLTVL.